Presented here are 8 T cell receptor beta chains from one specimen sequenced in a study of cytomegalovirus exposure and HLA in healthy donors. The PCR had 60 Vbeta and 13 Jbeta primers. Repertoires were generated with immunoSEQ multiplex PCR, while TCRdb's copy carries only in-frame clones and drops some. Among 120,000 to 150,000 clones listed, around 75% were seen once. The sequenced sample consisted of PBMCs. The receptor set was obtained from a female donor in good health and CMV-seronegative.

A few counts support this clone. This chain joins TRBV5-4 and TRBJ2-1; a weak D match, TRBD1 (7 bases). CDR3 length equals 14 residues. V was pared by 5 bases and J by 10 bases, with 19 bases between. CDR1 is SGHNT, CDR2 YYREEE, per germline (reference sequence). CDR3 in DNA: TGTGCCAGCAGTCCGGAGGGGGCTGGGTGGGAGCAGTTCTTC. This sequence encodes CASSPEGAGWEQFF.

V and J are TRBV5-1 and TRBJ2-3; weak D call: TRBD2 (7 bases). There are 17 residues in the CDR3. Trimming took off 5 bases at V and 0 bases at J, with 19 bases between the two ends. Germline loops: CDR1 SGHRS, CDR2 YFSETQ. The CDR3 loop reads CASRSRGGGLSTDTQYF. The DNA for the CDR3 is TGCGCCAGCAGGAGTCGGGGCGGGGGCCTAAGCACAGATACGCAGTATTTT.

This sequence joins TRBV2 and TRBJ2-1; a possible D gene is TRBD2 (6 bases). V lost 8 bases and J lost 3, with 14 bases in between. The CDR3 is 14 amino acids. Germline V CDR1 and CDR2: SNHLY, FYNNEI. In DNA form, the CDR3 reads TGTGCCAGCCGCGGGACCCTCGTCTACAATGAGCAGTTCTTC. Translated: CASRGTLVYNEQFF.

The chain has TRBV5-1 and TRBJ2-3; a weak D match, TRBD2 (6 bases). This CDR3 has 13 residues. Germline values: CDR1 SGHRS, CDR2 YFSETQ. V gave up 4 bases and J gave up 3 bases, with 9 bases separating them. DNA of the CDR3: TGCGCCAGCAGCGTGGGAGGAACAGATACGCAGTATTTT. Amino acid sequence: CASSVGGTDTQYF.

This chain connects TRBV5-6 to TRBJ1-2; 9 positions agree with TRBD1. Germline V gives CDR1 SGHDT, CDR2 YYEEEE. CDR3 size: 16 residues. Trimming removed 5 bases from V and 5 bases from J; junction bases left unmatched: 13. CDR3 coding DNA: TGTGCCAGCAGTGCCGACAGGGGGGGGTATCTTTATGGCTACACCTTC. It codes for CASSADRGGYLYGYTF.

J is TRBJ1-1 and V is TRBV12-5; tentatively, D is TRBD1 (5 bases). Trimming took 0 bases from V and 4 from J, leaving 12 bases between them. Germline V gene sequence: CDR1 LGHNT, CDR2 FRNRAP. CDR3 length: 15 residues. CDR3 nucleotide sequence: TGTGCTAGTGGTTTGGTATTTGGGGCTGGCACTGAAGCTTTCTTT. Protein: CASGLVFGAGTEAFF.

This clone was seen a single time. The V call is TRBV19, the J call TRBJ1-3; D unclear. Germline lookup yields CDR1 LNHDA and CDR2 SQIVND (reference sequence). Trimming cost V 3 bases and J 0 bases, with 9 bases left between them. CDR3 length: 15 amino acids. The CDR3 sequence: CASSMRRYSGNTIYF. CDR3 coding DNA: TGTGCCAGTAGTATGCGGCGGTACTCTGGAAACACCATATATTTT.

This clone appeared a single time. The chain is built from TRBV13 and TRBJ2-3; maybe TRBD2 (6 bases). The CDR3 is 15 residues long. Germline V gives CDR1 PRHDT, CDR2 FYEKMQ (reference sequence). With 2 bases removed from V and 3 bases from J, the gap between germline ends came to 12 bases. CDR3 region: CASSLRGSVTDTQYF. The DNA for the CDR3 is TGTGCCAGCAGCTTACGGGGGTCCGTGACAGATACGCAGTATTTT.